These 29 T cell receptor beta chains originate from one sample sequenced in a study of graft-versus-host responses after intestinal transplantation. The assay was immunoSEQ multiplex PCR, and TCRdb's table has in-frame clones only and misses some. Altogether tens of thousands of clones are present, 95% being singletons, with the ten largest covering approximately 0.25%. Antigens for these TCRs are unknown. Material: unstimulated CD8+ T cells sorted from spleen or lymph node cells, obtained before transplant. The receptor source for this set is a human donor who was the organ donor for an intestinal transplant.

V and J are TRBV4-3 and TRBJ2-7; D is perhaps TRBD1 (6 bases). The CDR3 sequence is 13 residues long. CDR1 and CDR2 from the germline V gene are LGHNA and YSLEER. Trimming pared 4 bases from V and 4 bases from J, leaving 11 bases between. This CDR3 reads CASSRDTGYEQYF. CDR3 in DNA: TGCGCCAGCAGCCGGGACACAGGGTACGAGCAGTACTTC.

The chain couples TRBV10-3 to TRBJ2-3; D may be TRBD1 (5 bases). Germline V gene data show CDR1 as ENHRY and CDR2 as SYGVKD. Trimming took 7 bases from V and 0 from J, leaving 8 bases between them. The CDR3 runs 13 residues. CDR3 nucleotide sequence: TGTGCCATCAAGGGGCTGAGCACAGATACGCAGTATTTT. It is translated as CAIKGLSTDTQYF.

The chain links TRBV7-9 to TRBJ2-5; no clear D gene. With 5 bases removed from V and 0 bases from J, the gap between germline ends came to 4 bases. The germline V gene has CDR1 SEHNR and CDR2 FQNEAQ (reference sequence). This CDR3 comprises 12 residues. The CDR3 region has the DNA TGTGCCAGCAGCGGGTACCAAGAGACCCAGTACTTC. Protein: CASSGYQETQYF.

The chain joins TRBV11-2 to TRBJ1-1; maybe TRBD1 (5 bases). Germline V gene lookup returns CDR1 SGHAT and CDR2 FQNNGV. V dropped 2 bases and J dropped 4 bases, with 17 bases sitting between them. There are 16 residues in the CDR3. The CDR3 is CASSLIKAPQGTEAFF. CDR3 nucleotides: TGTGCCAGCAGCTTAATTAAAGCCCCCCAGGGCACTGAAGCTTTCTTT.

J is TRBJ1-1 and V is TRBV11-2; TRBD1 aligns across 9 bases. J lost 5 bases, V lost 5 bases, and 3 bases had no gene match. The CDR3 totals 13 residues. Germline V CDR1 and CDR2: SGHAT, FQNNGV. CDR3 protein: CASSLGQGTEAFF. The CDR3 DNA is TGTGCCAGCAGCCTAGGACAGGGGACTGAAGCTTTCTTT. Full variable domain (remainder filled in from reference TRBV11-2 and TRBJ1-1): EAGVAQSPRYKIIEKRQSVAFWCNPISGHATLYWYQQILGQGPKLLIQFQNNGVVDDSQLPKDRFSAERLKGVDSTLKIQPAKLEDSAVYLCASSLGQGTEAFFGQGTRLTVV.

The chain employs TRBV4-3 and TRBJ1-6, with 10 bases that match TRBD1. This CDR3 is built from 13 residues. From germline, CDR1 is LGHNA and CDR2 YSLEER. Trimming took 8 bases from V and 12 from J; bases not matched to a gene: 7. CDR3 in DNA: TGCGCCAGCTCCGGGACAGGGGTAGAACCCCTCCACTTT. It encodes CASSGTGVEPLHF.

Remarks on this clone: Compared with germline, one end of the junction differs, possibly owing to a read error. V is TRBV5-4 and J is TRBJ1-2, with D unclear. The CDR3 contains 16 residues. Per germline, CDR1 SGHNT and CDR2 YYREEE (reference sequence). The CDR3 protein is CASSLEASPSNYGHTF. In DNA, the CDR3 is TGTGCCAGCAGCTTGGAGGCCAGCCCCTCTAACTATGGCCACACCTTC.

This chain links TRBV25-1 with TRBJ2-5, with a tentative D call TRBD2 (6 bases). The V gene's germline CDR1 is MGHDK and CDR2 SYGVNS. The V and J ends lost 1 base and 2 bases respectively, with 14 bases between them. This CDR3 contains 16 residues. The CDR3 loop reads CASSEFRLGGQETQYF. As DNA, the CDR3 is TGTGCCAGCAGTGAATTCCGATTGGGGGGACAAGAGACCCAGTACTTC.

V usage is TRBV7-9 and J usage is TRBJ1-1, with D unclear. The CDR3 length is 15 residues. V lost 0 bases and J lost 1, with 9 bases in between. Germline V gene data show CDR1 as SEHNR and CDR2 as FQNEAQ (reference sequence). CDR3 residues: CASSLAWGSNTEAFF. The CDR3, as DNA: TGTGCCAGCAGCTTAGCCTGGGGATCGAACACTGAAGCTTTCTTT.

The genes are TRBV4-3 and TRBJ1-2; D may be TRBD1 (5 bases). This CDR3 has 16 residues. V dropped 0 bases and J dropped 7 bases, with 18 bases sitting between them. Germline loops: CDR1 LGHNA, CDR2 YSLEER. The CDR3 sequence is CASSQDLGREEGGYTF. CDR3 bases: TGCGCCAGCAGCCAAGATCTGGGCAGGGAAGAGGGTGGCTACACCTTC.

The rearrangement uses TRBV2 and TRBJ2-7; TRBD2 matches at 9 bases. There are 16 residues in the CDR3. J was trimmed by 3 bases and V by 3 bases; bases with no gene match: 9. The germline V gene has CDR1 SNHLY and CDR2 FYNNEI. The CDR3 DNA reads as TGTGCCAGCAGTGATGACCTTAGCGGGGGTTTCTACGAGCAGTACTTC. This sequence encodes CASSDDLSGGFYEQYF.

The chain combines TRBV2 with TRBJ2-2, with TRBD2 matching over 8 bases. The CDR3 has 15 residues. V shed 3 bases, J shed 5 bases, and the junction held 5 bases outside the gene matches. Germline V gene sequence: CDR1 SNHLY, CDR2 FYNNEI. The CDR3, as DNA: TGTGCCAGCAGTGAGGCTAGCGGGCCGACCGGGGAGCTGTTTTTT. Translated, it gives CASSEASGPTGELFF. Complete variable domain (other parts from reference TRBV2 and TRBJ2-2): EPEVTQTPSHQVTQMGQEVILRCVPISNHLYFYWYRQILGQKVEFLVSFYNNEISEKSEIFDDQFSVERPDGSNFTLKIRSTKLEDSAMYFCASSEASGPTGELFFGEGSRLTVL.

The chain couples TRBV29-1 to TRBJ1-2; TRBD1 aligns across 9 bases. This CDR3 spans 13 amino acids. Trimming took 5 bases from V and 2 from J; bases not matched to a gene: 3. From germline, CDR1 is SQVTM and CDR2 ANQGSEA. The DNA for the CDR3 is TGCAGCGTTCTGACAGGGGGGAACTATGGCTACACCTTC. Its protein is CSVLTGGNYGYTF.

V gene TRBV4-1 combines with J gene TRBJ1-2, with D possibly TRBD1 on 6 matching bases. CDR3 length: 17 amino acids. Trimming shortened V by 3 bases and J by 4 bases, and 21 bases separated the two germline ends. CDR1 MGHRA and CDR2 YSYEKL come from the germline V gene. CDR3: CASSQLGVNREIYGYTF. For the CDR3, the DNA is TGCGCCAGCAGCCAGCTCGGCGTTAACAGGGAGATCTATGGCTACACCTTC.

This clone was seen once. This chain connects TRBV19 to TRBJ2-2; no clear D. Germline CDR1 is LNHDA and CDR2 is SQIVND (reference sequence). V lost 3 bases to trimming and J lost 1 base, with 9 bases between them. The CDR3 is 15 amino acids. In DNA form, the CDR3 reads TGTGCCAGTAGTATTGAATACTTGAACACCGGGGAGCTGTTTTTT. Its translation: CASSIEYLNTGELFF. Using reference TRBV19 and TRBJ2-2 for the parts outside the CDR3, the full variable domain is DGGITQSPKYLFRKEGQNVTLSCEQNLNHDAMYWYRQDPGQGLRLIYYSQIVNDFQKGDIAEGYSVSREKKESFPLTVTSAQKNPTAFYLCASSIEYLNTGELFFGEGSRLTVL.

The V gene is TRBV5-4, the J gene TRBJ2-5; perhaps TRBD2 as D (7 bases). CDR1 and CDR2 (germline): SGHNT, YYREEE (reference sequence). The CDR3 is made up of 16 amino acids. V lost 6 bases and J 5 bases, leaving 23 bases between the germline ends. CDR3 sequence (DNA): TGTGCCAGCACCCACCGGCTCGGGGGGCAAGAGGAGACCCAGTACTTC. Translated, it gives CASTHRLGGQEETQYF.

The V gene is TRBV9, the J gene TRBJ2-1; D gene uncertain. This CDR3 has 14 amino acids. From germline, CDR1 is SGDLS and CDR2 YYNGEE. V was shortened by 0 bases and J by 5 bases, with 9 bases between the two germline ends. DNA of the CDR3: TGTGCCAGCAGCGTAGCGCCGACAAACAATGAGCAGTTCTTC. Its translation is CASSVAPTNNEQFF. The complete variable domain, with remaining parts taken from reference TRBV9 and TRBJ2-1, reads DSGVTQTPKHLITATGQRVTLRCSPRSGDLSVYWYQQSLDQGLQFLIQYYNGEERAKGNILERFSAQQFPDLHSELNLSSLELGDSALYFCASSVAPTNNEQFFGPGTRLTVL.

The V call is TRBV13, the J call TRBJ2-7, with TRBD1 as a possible D gene (6 bases). Per the germline V gene, CDR1 is PRHDT and CDR2 is FYEKMQ (reference sequence). The CDR3 loop spans 15 amino acids. Trimming shortened V by 4 bases and J by 2 bases, and 15 bases separated the two germline ends. CDR3 amino acids: CASSSRDTAAYEQYF. The CDR3 DNA reads TGTGCCAGCAGCTCACGGGACACGGCCGCCTACGAGCAGTACTTC.

The V call is TRBV5-8, the J call TRBJ1-5; no reliable D call. CDR3 length equals 15 residues. Trimming shortened V by 1 base and J by 9 bases, and 17 bases separated the two germline ends. Germline CDR1 is SGHTS and CDR2 is YDEGEE. CDR3 in DNA: TGTGCCAGCAGCTTGTTCTCTGGGATGAATGGGCCCCAGCATTTT. Protein product: CASSLFSGMNGPQHF.

This clone has just one count. The chain carries TRBV6-5 and TRBJ1-1; D remains unclear. CDR3 size: 14 residues. V lost 5 bases to trimming and J lost 1 base, with 11 bases between them. Germline CDR1 reads MNHEY; CDR2 reads SVGAGI. Here the CDR3 reads CASSPTTWNTEAFF. CDR3 DNA: TGTGCCAGCAGTCCCACCACCTGGAACACTGAAGCTTTCTTT.

V is TRBV2 and J is TRBJ2-3; unclear D gene. Germline CDR1 is SNHLY and CDR2 is FYNNEI. V lost 8 bases and J lost 4, with 19 bases in between. CDR3 length equals 15 residues. The CDR3: CASGVGTVSADTQYF. CDR3 bases: TGTGCCAGCGGAGTAGGTACGGTTTCCGCAGATACGCAGTATTTT.

The V and J genes are TRBV28 and TRBJ1-5; a possible D gene is TRBD1 (5 bases). The CDR3 length is 14 residues. Germline V CDR1 and CDR2: MDHEN, SYDVKM. Trimming took 2 bases from V and 7 from J, leaving 12 bases between them. CDR3 loop: CASSLVGVNQPQHF. CDR3 nucleotide sequence: TGTGCCAGCAGTTTAGTAGGGGTCAACCAGCCCCAGCATTTT.

The rearrangement joins TRBV6-1 to TRBJ1-5; D ambiguous. Trimming left V 4 bases short and J 0 bases short, with 13 bases between. The CDR3 contains 16 residues. Germline CDR1 is MNHNS and CDR2 is SASEGT. CDR3 protein: CASSAGYSASNQPQHF. CDR3 DNA: TGTGCCAGCAGTGCGGGATACAGTGCTAGCAATCAGCCCCAGCATTTT.

The rearrangement uses TRBV5-5 and TRBJ1-4, with 7 bases identical to TRBD1. Germline V gives CDR1 SGHKS, CDR2 YYEKEE (reference sequence). CDR3 size: 18 residues. With V trimmed by 6 bases and J by 0 bases, 14 bases remained unmatched. For the CDR3, the DNA is TGTGCCAGCACCCCGCATGTAACAGGGGCGGCAACTAATGAAAAACTGTTTTTT. It codes for CASTPHVTGAATNEKLFF.

This chain uses TRBV6-5 with TRBJ2-1; TRBD2 is a possible D gene (5 bases). Germline loops: CDR1 MNHEY, CDR2 SVGAGI. The CDR3 totals 14 residues. Trimming pared 6 bases from V and 4 bases from J, leaving 13 bases between. This CDR3 is CASSRGRGYNEQFF. CDR3 in DNA: TGTGCCAGCAGCCGTGGACGGGGATACAATGAGCAGTTCTTC.

J is TRBJ2-1 and V is TRBV4-3; the match to TRBD2 covers 10 bases. The V gene end was trimmed by 4 bases and the J gene end by 4 bases; junction bases not matched to a gene: 7. CDR1 is LGHNA and CDR2 is YSLEER in the germline V gene. The CDR3 runs 16 residues. The CDR3 DNA is TGCGCCAGCAGCCCCGGCCTAGCGGGGGCTTACAATGAGCAGTTCTTC. It codes for CASSPGLAGAYNEQFF.

The chain joins TRBV23-1 to TRBJ2-5; 10 nucleotides agree with TRBD1. TRBV23-1 is reported as an ORF; its role is uncertain. V trimming: 5 bases; J trimming: 5 bases; junction bases outside the gene matches: 5. The CDR3 is made up of 14 amino acids. The CDR3 protein is CASSDRGRMETQYF. In DNA form, the CDR3 reads TGCGCCAGCAGTGACAGGGGGCGAATGGAGACCCAGTACTTC.

V and J are TRBV30 and TRBJ1-4; 8 bases map to TRBD1. Germline V gene data show CDR1 as GTSNPN and CDR2 as SVGIG (reference sequence). Unmatched junction bases numbered 7, after V lost 4 bases and J lost 6 bases. This CDR3 spans 14 amino acids. The CDR3: CAWTGGAGYEKLFF. The CDR3 DNA reads as TGTGCCTGGACAGGGGGCGCAGGTTATGAAAAACTGTTTTTT.

The V and J genes are TRBV5-1 and TRBJ2-5, with D possibly TRBD1 on 5 matching bases. The CDR3 has 14 residues. The V gene lost 4 bases and the J gene lost 0 bases, with 10 bases spanning the gap. CDR1 and CDR2 (germline): SGHRS, YFSETQ. The CDR3 DNA reads TGCGCCAGCAGCAAAGACAGAGACCAAGAGACCCAGTACTTC. It codes for CASSKDRDQETQYF. Supplemented by reference TRBV5-1 and TRBJ2-5, the full variable domain reads KAGVTQTPRYLIKTRGQQVTLSCSPISGHRSVSWYQQTPGQGLQFLFEYFSETQRNKGNFPGRFSGRQFSNSRSEMNVSTLELGDSALYLCASSKDRDQETQYFGPGTRLLVL.